This TCR beta chain originates from a study of TIL therapy for anti-PD-1-resistant metastatic lung cancer. Study summary: Patients then received nivolumab; progressors got lymphodepletion, TIL and IL-2.

As for time point: pre-treatment sample, taken before nivolumab and TIL therapy. Stage 4 NSCLC adults joined between late 2017 and 2020. The immunoSEQ assay was v3. Produced via immunoSEQ multiplex PCR; TCRdb's table is partial and in-frame only. This table holds just over 20,000 clones, around 81% found once. V lost 6 bases, J lost 7 bases, and 15 bases lay in between. There are 13 residues in the CDR3. Germline CDR1 is MNHEY and CDR2 is SMNVEV (reference sequence). The chain couples TRBV27 to TRBJ1-2; D gene uncertain. Sequencing was performed on blood, taken at baseline. The receptor was derived from a person aged 25 to 80 with non-small cell lung cancer. The CDR3 sequence is CASRADGLTGYTF. The CDR3, as DNA: TGTGCCAGCAGGGCTGACGGACTCACTGGCTACACCTTC.